This record looks at one TCR beta chain sequence and its context. Its antigen is as yet unknown. TCRdb passed the 5' RACE reads through MiXCR, listing each CDR3 protein once. The profile covers approximately 540,000 distinct CDR3 sequences, with about 12% appearing a single time and nearly 7% taken by the ten largest. Germline lookup yields CDR1 MNHEY and CDR2 SVGEGT. The CDR3 totals 16 residues. V was shortened by 7 bases and J by 1 base, with 14 bases between the two germline ends. This entry is derived from a study of CD8 T cells in ankylosing spondylitis. Study outcomes and limitations: Blood from ankylosing spondylitis patients appeared to carry a characteristic eight-variant TCR beta motif.

Input material: blood, either unsorted or a sorted T cell fraction (not recorded which). The V and J genes are TRBV6-2 or TRBV6-3 and TRBJ2-6; weak D call: TRBD1 (6 bases). The sequence was collected from a male donor with ankylosing spondylitis. The CDR3 is CASTVSQGSGANVLTF. The CDR3 coding sequence is TGTGCCAGCACCGTATCCCAGGGGTCTGGGGCCAACGTCCTGACTTTC.